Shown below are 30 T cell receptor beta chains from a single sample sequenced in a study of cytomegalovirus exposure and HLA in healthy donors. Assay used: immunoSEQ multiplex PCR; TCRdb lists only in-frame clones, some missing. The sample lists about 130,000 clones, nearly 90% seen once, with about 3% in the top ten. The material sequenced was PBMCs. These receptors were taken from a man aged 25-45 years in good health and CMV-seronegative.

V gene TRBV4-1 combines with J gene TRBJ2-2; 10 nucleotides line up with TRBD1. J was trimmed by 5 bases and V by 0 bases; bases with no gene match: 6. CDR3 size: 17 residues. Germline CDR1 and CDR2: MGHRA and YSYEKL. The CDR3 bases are TGCGCCAGCAGCCAAGACGACAGGGGGCGGTATACCGGGGAGCTGTTTTTT. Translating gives CASSQDDRGRYTGELFF.

The CDR3 protein is CAISDPGTVSYEQYF. The CDR3 nucleotides are TGTGCCATCAGTGACCCCGGGACAGTCTCCTACGAGCAGTACTTC. The chain employs TRBV10-3 and TRBJ2-7, with 7 bases matching TRBD1. From germline, CDR1 is ENHRY and CDR2 SYGVKD. The CDR3 spans 15 residues. V lost 3 bases and J lost 0; bases outside the gene matches: 5.

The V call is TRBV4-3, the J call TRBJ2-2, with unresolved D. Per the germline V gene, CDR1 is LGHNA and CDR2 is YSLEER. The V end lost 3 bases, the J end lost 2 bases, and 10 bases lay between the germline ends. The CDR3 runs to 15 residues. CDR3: CASSHAVGNTGELFF. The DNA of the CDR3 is TGCGCCAGCAGCCATGCCGTTGGCAACACCGGGGAGCTGTTTTTT.

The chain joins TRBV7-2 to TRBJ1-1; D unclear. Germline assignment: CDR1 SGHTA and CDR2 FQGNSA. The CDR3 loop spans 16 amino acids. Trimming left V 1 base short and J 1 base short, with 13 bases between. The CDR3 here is CASSLVGGMENTEAFF. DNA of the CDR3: TGTGCCAGCAGCTTAGTTGGAGGGATGGAGAACACTGAAGCTTTCTTT.

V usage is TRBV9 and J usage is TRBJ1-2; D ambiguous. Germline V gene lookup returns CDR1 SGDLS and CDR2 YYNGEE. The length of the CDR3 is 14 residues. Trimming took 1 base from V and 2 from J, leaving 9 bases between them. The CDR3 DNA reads TGTGCCAGCAGCGTAATAGGAGGGAACTATGGCTACACCTTC. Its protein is CASSVIGGNYGYTF.

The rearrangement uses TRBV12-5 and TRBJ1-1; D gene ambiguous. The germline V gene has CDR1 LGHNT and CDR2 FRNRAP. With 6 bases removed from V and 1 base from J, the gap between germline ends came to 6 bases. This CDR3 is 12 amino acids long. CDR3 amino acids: CASGGGNTEAFF. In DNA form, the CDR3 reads TGTGCTAGTGGGGGAGGGAACACTGAAGCTTTCTTT. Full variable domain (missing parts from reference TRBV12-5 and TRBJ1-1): DARVTQTPRHKVTEMGQEVTMRCQPILGHNTVFWYRQTMMQGLELLAYFRNRAPLDDSGMPKDRFSAEMPDATLATLKIQPSEPRDSAVYFCASGGGNTEAFFGQGTRLTVV.

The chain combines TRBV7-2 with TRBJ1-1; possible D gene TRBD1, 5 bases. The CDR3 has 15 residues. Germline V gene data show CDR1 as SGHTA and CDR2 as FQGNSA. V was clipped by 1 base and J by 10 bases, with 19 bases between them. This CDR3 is CASSLGDLGGARAFF. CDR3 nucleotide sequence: TGTGCCAGCAGCTTAGGGGATCTGGGCGGGGCGAGAGCTTTCTTT.

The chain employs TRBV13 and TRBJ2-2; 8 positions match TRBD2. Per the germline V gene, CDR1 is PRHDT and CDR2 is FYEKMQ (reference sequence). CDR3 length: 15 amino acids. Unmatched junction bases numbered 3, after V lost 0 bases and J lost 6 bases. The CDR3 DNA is TGTGCCAGCAGCTTAGGCGGGGGGGCCGCCGGGGAGCTGTTTTTT. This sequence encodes CASSLGGGAAGELFF.

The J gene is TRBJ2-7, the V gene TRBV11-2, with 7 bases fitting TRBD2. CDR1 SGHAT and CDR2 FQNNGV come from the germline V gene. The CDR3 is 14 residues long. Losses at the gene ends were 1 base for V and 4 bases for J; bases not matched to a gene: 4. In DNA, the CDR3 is TGTGCCAGCAGCTTAGCGCAGGGAGGGTACGAGCAGTACTTC. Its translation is CASSLAQGGYEQYF.

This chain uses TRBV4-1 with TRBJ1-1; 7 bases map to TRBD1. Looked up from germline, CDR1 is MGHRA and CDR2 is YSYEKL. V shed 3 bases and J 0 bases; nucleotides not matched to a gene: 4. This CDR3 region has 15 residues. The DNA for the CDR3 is TGCGCCAGCAGCCATGGACAGGCGATGAACACTGAAGCTTTCTTT. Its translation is CASSHGQAMNTEAFF.

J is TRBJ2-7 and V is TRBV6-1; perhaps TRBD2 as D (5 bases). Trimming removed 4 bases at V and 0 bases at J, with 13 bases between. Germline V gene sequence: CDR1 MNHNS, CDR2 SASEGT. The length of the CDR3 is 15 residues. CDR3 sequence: CASSGGVRSSYEQYF. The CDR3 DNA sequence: TGTGCCAGCAGTGGGGGAGTCCGAAGCTCCTACGAGCAGTACTTC.

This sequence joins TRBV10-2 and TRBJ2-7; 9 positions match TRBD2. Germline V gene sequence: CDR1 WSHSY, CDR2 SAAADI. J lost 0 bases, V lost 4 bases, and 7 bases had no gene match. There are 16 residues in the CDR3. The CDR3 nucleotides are TGCGCCAGCAGTGCGGGCGGGGGGGGAACCTCCTACGAGCAGTACTTC. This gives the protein CASSAGGGGTSYEQYF.

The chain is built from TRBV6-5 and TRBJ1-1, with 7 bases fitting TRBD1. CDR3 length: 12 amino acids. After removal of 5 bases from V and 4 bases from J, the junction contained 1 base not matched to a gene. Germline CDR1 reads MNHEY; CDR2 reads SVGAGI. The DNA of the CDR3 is TGTGCCAGCAGTACAGGGGCCACTGAAGCTTTCTTT. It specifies CASSTGATEAFF.

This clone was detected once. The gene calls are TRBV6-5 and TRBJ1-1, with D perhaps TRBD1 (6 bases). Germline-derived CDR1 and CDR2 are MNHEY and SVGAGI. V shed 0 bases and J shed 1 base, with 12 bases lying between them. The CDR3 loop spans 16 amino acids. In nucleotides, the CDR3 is TGTGCCAGCAGTTACTCGAGGGGGGGAGGGAACACTGAAGCTTTCTTT. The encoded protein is CASSYSRGGGNTEAFF.

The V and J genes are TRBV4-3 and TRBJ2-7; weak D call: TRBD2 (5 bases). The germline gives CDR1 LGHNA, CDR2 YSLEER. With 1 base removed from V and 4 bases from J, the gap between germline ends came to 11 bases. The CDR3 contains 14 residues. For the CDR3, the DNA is TGCGCCAGCAGCCAAGGAGAGGGCGGGTACGAGCAGTACTTC. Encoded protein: CASSQGEGGYEQYF.

The CDR3 loop reads CASSEGRQETQYF. The CDR3 DNA sequence: TGTGCCAGCAGTGAGGGCAGACAAGAGACCCAGTACTTC. The rearrangement uses TRBV2 and TRBJ2-5; no reliable D call. Looked up from germline, CDR1 is SNHLY and CDR2 is FYNNEI. V lost 3 bases to trimming and J lost 2 bases, with 7 bases between them. The CDR3 loop spans 13 amino acids.

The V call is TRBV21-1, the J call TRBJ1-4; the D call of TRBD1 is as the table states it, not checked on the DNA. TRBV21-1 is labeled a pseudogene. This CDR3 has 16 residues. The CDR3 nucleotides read TGTGCCAGCAGGCCCTCTCAGGGGTGGGCTAATGAAAAACTGTTTTTT. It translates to CASRPSQGWANEKLFF.

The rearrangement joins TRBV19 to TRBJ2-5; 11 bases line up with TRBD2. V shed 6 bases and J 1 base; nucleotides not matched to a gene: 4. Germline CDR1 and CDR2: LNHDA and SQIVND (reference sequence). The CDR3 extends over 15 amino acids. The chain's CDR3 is CASSSGLAAQETQYF. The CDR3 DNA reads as TGTGCCAGTAGCTCGGGACTAGCGGCCCAAGAGACCCAGTACTTC.

The CDR3 reads CASCGASPYEQYF. CDR3 in DNA: TGTGCCAGCTGCGGTGCCAGCCCCTACGAGCAGTACTTC. The rearrangement uses TRBV6-1 and TRBJ2-7; D uncertain. The ends were cut back, 8 bases at V and 2 bases at J, with 13 bases in the middle. The V gene's germline CDR1 is MNHNS and CDR2 SASEGT. This CDR3 region has 13 residues.

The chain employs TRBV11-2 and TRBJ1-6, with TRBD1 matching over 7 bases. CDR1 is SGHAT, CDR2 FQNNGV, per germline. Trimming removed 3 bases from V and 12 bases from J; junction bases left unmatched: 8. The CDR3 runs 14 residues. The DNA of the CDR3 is TGTGCCAGCAGCTTGATAACAGGGGATCGACCCCTCCACTTT. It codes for CASSLITGDRPLHF.

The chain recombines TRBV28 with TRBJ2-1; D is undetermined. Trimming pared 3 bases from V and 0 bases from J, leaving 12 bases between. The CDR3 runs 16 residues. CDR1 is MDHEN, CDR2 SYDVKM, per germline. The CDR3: CASSFRRSSSYNEQFF. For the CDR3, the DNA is TGTGCCAGCAGTTTCCGGCGGTCCAGCTCCTACAATGAGCAGTTCTTC.

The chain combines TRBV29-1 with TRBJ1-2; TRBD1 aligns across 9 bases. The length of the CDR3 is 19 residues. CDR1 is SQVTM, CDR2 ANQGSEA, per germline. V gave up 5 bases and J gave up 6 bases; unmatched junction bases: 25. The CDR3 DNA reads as TGCAGCGTTCGCGTGAGGGGGACAGGGATCGCTCTTAGTCCAGATGGCTACACCTTC. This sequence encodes CSVRVRGTGIALSPDGYTF.

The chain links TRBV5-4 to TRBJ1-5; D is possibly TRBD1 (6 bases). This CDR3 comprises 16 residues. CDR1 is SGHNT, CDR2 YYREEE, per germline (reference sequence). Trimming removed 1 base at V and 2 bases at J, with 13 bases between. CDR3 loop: CASSLTAGGGNQPQHF. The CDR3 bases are TGTGCCAGCAGCTTGACTGCGGGGGGCGGCAATCAGCCCCAGCATTTT. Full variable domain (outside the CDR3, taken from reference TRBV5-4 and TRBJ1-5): ETGVTQSPTHLIKTRGQQVTLRCSSQSGHNTVSWYQQALGQGPQFIFQYYREEENGRGNFPPRFSGLQFPNYSSELNVNALELDDSALYLCASSLTAGGGNQPQHFGDGTRLSIL.

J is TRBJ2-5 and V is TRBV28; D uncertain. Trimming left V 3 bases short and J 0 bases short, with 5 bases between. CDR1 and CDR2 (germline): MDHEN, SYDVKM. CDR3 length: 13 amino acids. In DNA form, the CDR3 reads TGTGCCAGCAGTTTCTATCACCAAGAGACCCAGTACTTC. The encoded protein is CASSFYHQETQYF.

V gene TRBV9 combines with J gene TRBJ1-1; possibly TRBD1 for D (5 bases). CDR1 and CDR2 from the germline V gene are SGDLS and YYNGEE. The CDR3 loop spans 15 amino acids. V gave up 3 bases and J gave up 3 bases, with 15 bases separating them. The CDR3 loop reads CASSAGQLGDTEAFF. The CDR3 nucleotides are TGTGCCAGCAGCGCCGGACAATTAGGGGACACTGAAGCTTTCTTT.

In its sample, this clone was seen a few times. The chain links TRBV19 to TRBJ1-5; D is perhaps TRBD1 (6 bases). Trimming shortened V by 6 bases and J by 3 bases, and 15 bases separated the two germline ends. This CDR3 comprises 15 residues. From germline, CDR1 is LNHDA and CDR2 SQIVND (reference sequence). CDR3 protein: CASRRSSGDNQPQHF. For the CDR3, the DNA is TGTGCCAGTAGACGGTCCTCAGGGGACAATCAGCCCCAGCATTTT.

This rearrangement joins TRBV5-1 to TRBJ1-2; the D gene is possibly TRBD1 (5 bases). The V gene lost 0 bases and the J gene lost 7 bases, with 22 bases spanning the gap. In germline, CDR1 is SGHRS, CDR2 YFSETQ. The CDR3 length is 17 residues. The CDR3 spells CASSLGRDGRNLGGYTF. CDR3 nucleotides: TGCGCCAGCAGCTTGGGGCGGGACGGCCGTAACCTGGGTGGCTACACCTTC. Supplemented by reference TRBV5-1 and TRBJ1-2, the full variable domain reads KAGVTQTPRYLIKTRGQQVTLSCSPISGHRSVSWYQQTPGQGLQFLFEYFSETQRNKGNFPGRFSGRQFSNSRSEMNVSTLELGDSALYLCASSLGRDGRNLGGYTFGSGTRLTVV.

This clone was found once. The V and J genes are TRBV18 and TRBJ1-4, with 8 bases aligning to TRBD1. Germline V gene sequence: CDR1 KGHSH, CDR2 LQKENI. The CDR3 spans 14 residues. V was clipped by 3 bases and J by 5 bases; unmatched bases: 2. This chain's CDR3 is CASSPGTGNEKLFF. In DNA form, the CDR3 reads TGTGCCAGCTCACCCGGGACAGGCAATGAAAAACTGTTTTTT.

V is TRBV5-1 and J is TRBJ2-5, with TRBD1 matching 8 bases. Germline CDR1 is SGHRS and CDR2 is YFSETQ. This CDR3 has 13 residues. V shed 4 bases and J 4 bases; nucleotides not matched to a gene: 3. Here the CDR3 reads CASSPDRAETQYF. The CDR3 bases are TGCGCCAGCAGCCCGGACAGGGCAGAGACCCAGTACTTC.

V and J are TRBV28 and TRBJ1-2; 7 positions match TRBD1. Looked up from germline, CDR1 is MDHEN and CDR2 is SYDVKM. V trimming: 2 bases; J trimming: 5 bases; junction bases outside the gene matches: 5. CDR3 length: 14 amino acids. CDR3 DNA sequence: TGTGCCAGCAGTTTAGGGTCAGGGGGATATGGCTACACCTTC. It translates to CASSLGSGGYGYTF.